Below, 7 T cell receptor delta chains from the same sample are listed, as sequenced in a study of gamma-delta chains in newborns, infants, children (dated by TCRdb to the late 2010s). The sample was run on an Illumina MiSeq. Clone calls in TCRdb were regenerated from the public reads with CATT, after which identical DNA sequences shared one row. This sample comprises some 8,300 delta-chain clones, 1.6% of them detected only once. The top ten clonotypes cover just over 8% of the sample. The material sequenced was blood. These receptor sequences come from a child who was a newborn, infant or young child, either healthy, febrile or measles-vaccinated (not recorded which).

Concerning this clone itself: TCRdb's listed protein matches a much larger clone and diverges from this DNA's translation at residue 5, likely through a read error; the protein shown comes from the DNA. The V call is TRDV2, the J call TRDJ1; 13 positions agree with TRDD3. This CDR3 is built from 18 residues. Per the germline V gene, CDR1 is GEAIGNYY and CDR2 is EKD. J lost 2 bases, V lost 3 bases, and 11 bases had no gene match. Written as DNA, the CDR3 is TGTGCCTGTGACGTCCTACTGGGGGATACGCGGGAAACCGATAAACTCATCTTT. Translation gives CACDVLLGDTRETDKLIF.

The chain carries TRDV1 and TRDJ1; tentative D call: TRDD2 (5 bases). This CDR3 contains 12 residues. Trimming removed 3 bases at V and 13 bases at J, with 15 bases between. Germline CDR1 TSWWSYY, CDR2 QGS. CDR3 in DNA: TGTGCTCTTGGGGACCTTCTTCCCCACCCCATCTTT. This sequence encodes CALGDLLPHPIF.

With respect to this clone: The protein in TCRdb stems from a much larger clone and differs at residue 12 from this DNA's translation, likely a read error; here the protein is translated from the DNA. The rearrangement joins TRDV1 to TRDJ1, with 9 nucleotides matching TRDD2. The V segment lost 3 bases and the J segment 0 bases; nucleotides outside the gene matches: 11. The CDR3 length is 18 residues. Germline CDR1 and CDR2: TSWWSYY and QGS. CDR3 protein: CALGDPAFLRPDTDKLIF. The CDR3 nucleotides read TGTGCTCTTGGGGACCCCGCCTTCCTACGTCCCGACACCGATAAACTCATCTTT.

This clone came up a few times. This clone may be a read error of a much larger clone one base away. The sample carries other DNA sequences with the same CDR3. The chain links TRDV1 to TRDJ2; 8 bases fit TRDD3. This CDR3 is 19 amino acids long. CDR1 and CDR2 from the germline V gene are TSWWSYY and QGS. V lost 6 bases and J lost 4; bases outside the gene matches: 19. CDR3 amino acids: CALGEMPRPWGIGTAQLFF. The CDR3 DNA sequence: TGTGCTCTTGGTGAAATGCCCCGTCCTTGGGGGATTGGGACAGCACAACTCTTCTTT.

This clone has just a few counts. Germline and junction disagree at one end, which may indicate a read error. The CDR3 spells CACDTAVLGDSFSWDTRQMFF. The CDR3 nucleotides are TGTGCCTGCGACACCGCGGTACTGGGGGATTCATTCTCCTGGGACACCCGACAGATGTTTTTC. The V and J genes are TRDV2 and TRDJ3, with 10 bases that match TRDD3. The CDR3 is 21 residues long. In germline, CDR1 is GEAIGNYY, CDR2 EKD.

Within the sample, this clone is medium-sized (0.01 to 0.1%). Other DNA sequences of this sample code for an identical CDR3. The chain carries TRDV1 and TRDJ1; 10 bases fit TRDD3. The CDR3 consists of 22 residues. V shed 0 bases and J 10 bases; nucleotides not matched to a gene: 29. In germline, CDR1 is TSWWSYY, CDR2 QGS. The CDR3 loop reads CALGELHPRSSFFTGGSRGLIF. DNA of the CDR3: TGTGCTCTTGGGGAACTACACCCACGCTCTTCCTTTTTTACTGGGGGATCACGGGGACTCATCTTT.

By its share, this clone is medium-sized. The J segment is TRDJ1; no V gene was assigned. The CDR3 consists of 14 residues. This CDR3 reads CALGEGPRRYGLIF. DNA of the CDR3: TGTGCTCTTGGGGAAGGTCCCCGCCGCTATGGACTCATCTTT.